Following are 13 T cell receptor beta chains from one sample sequenced in a study of cytomegalovirus exposure and HLA in healthy donors. 60 Vbeta and 13 Jbeta primers were used in PCR. Sequencing used immunoSEQ multiplex PCR; TCRdb keeps in-frame clones, though not all of them. The sample contains some 120,000 clones, less than 85% of which appear only once. Sequenced sample: PBMCs. These receptors originate from a man between 35 and 55 years old in good health and CMV-seronegative.

J is TRBJ1-5 and V is TRBV19; 7 positions agree with TRBD1. V shed 4 bases and J 6 bases; nucleotides not matched to a gene: 3. This CDR3 comprises 13 residues. CDR1 LNHDA and CDR2 SQIVND come from the germline V gene (reference sequence). The CDR3: CASSKTGSQPQHF. CDR3 DNA: TGTGCCAGTAGTAAGACAGGGAGTCAGCCCCAGCATTTT.

The rearrangement uses TRBV5-4 and TRBJ2-3; 12 nucleotides line up with TRBD2. CDR1 and CDR2 from the germline V gene are SGHNT and YYREEE (reference sequence). Trimming took 4 bases from V and 2 from J; bases not matched to a gene: 5. The CDR3 runs to 16 residues. This CDR3 reads CASSPGTSGLTDTQYF. For the CDR3, the DNA is TGTGCCAGCAGCCCGGGGACTAGCGGGCTCACAGATACGCAGTATTTT.

The chain combines TRBV5-1 with TRBJ1-2; TRBD1 matches 8 bases. The ends lost 3 bases at V and 4 bases at J; junction bases unmatched: 11. Germline values: CDR1 SGHRS, CDR2 YFSETQ. The CDR3 has 16 residues. The CDR3 sequence: CASSSIPTGEGYGYTF. In nucleotides, the CDR3 is TGCGCCAGCAGCTCAATACCGACAGGGGAGGGCTATGGCTACACCTTC.

Only one count was recorded for this clone. CDR3 region: CASTPQGSGNTIYF. In nucleotides, the CDR3 is TGTGCCAGCACCCCACAGGGTTCAGGAAACACCATATATTTT. The chain carries TRBV6-5 and TRBJ1-3; possible D gene TRBD1, 6 bases. Trimming shortened V by 7 bases and J by 4 bases, and 14 bases separated the two germline ends. This CDR3 spans 14 amino acids. Germline V gene data show CDR1 as MNHEY and CDR2 as SVGAGI.

The chain has TRBV5-1 and TRBJ1-1; no clear D gene. Germline values: CDR1 SGHRS, CDR2 YFSETQ. This CDR3 spans 16 amino acids. Trimming took 0 bases from V and 6 from J, leaving 18 bases between them. The CDR3 DNA is TGCGCCAGCAGCTTGGTGGGAGGAGTCCTAGGTGCTGAAGCTTTCTTT. Translated, it gives CASSLVGGVLGAEAFF. Filled out from reference TRBV5-1 and TRBJ1-1, the complete variable domain reads KAGVTQTPRYLIKTRGQQVTLSCSPISGHRSVSWYQQTPGQGLQFLFEYFSETQRNKGNFPGRFSGRQFSNSRSEMNVSTLELGDSALYLCASSLVGGVLGAEAFFGQGTRLTVV.

This clone was seen a single time. V is TRBV29-1 and J is TRBJ2-5, with D tentatively TRBD1 (6 bases). V lost 2 bases, J lost 2 bases, and 6 bases lay in between. Germline lookup yields CDR1 SQVTM and CDR2 ANQGSEA. The CDR3 consists of 12 residues. The CDR3 sequence: CSVETGQETQYF. For the CDR3, the DNA is TGCAGCGTTGAAACAGGGCAAGAGACCCAGTACTTC.

The chain couples TRBV5-1 to TRBJ1-5; 12 nucleotides align to TRBD1. CDR1 SGHRS and CDR2 YFSETQ come from the germline V gene. This CDR3 has 16 amino acids. J was trimmed by 5 bases and V by 0 bases; bases with no gene match: 3. The CDR3 nucleotides are TGCGCCAGCAGCTTGGGGGGGACAGGGGGCGATCAGCCCCAGCATTTT. It yields the protein CASSLGGTGGDQPQHF.

The rearrangement joins TRBV6-1 to TRBJ1-4, with D hard to call. The germline gives CDR1 MNHNS, CDR2 SASEGT. The V end lost 7 bases, the J end lost 3 bases, and 12 bases lay between the germline ends. The CDR3 is 14 amino acids. This CDR3 is CASIGRASNEKLFF. The CDR3 region has the DNA TGTGCCAGCATTGGGAGAGCCTCTAATGAAAAACTGTTTTTT.

The chain is built from TRBV5-1 and TRBJ2-6; 10 nucleotides align to TRBD1. The length of the CDR3 is 18 residues. J lost 0 bases, V lost 5 bases, and 8 bases had no gene match. Germline V gene sequence: CDR1 SGHRS, CDR2 YFSETQ. The CDR3 nucleotides read TGCGCCAGCAGTGTCGGGGACAGGGGATTCTCTGGGGCCAACGTCCTGACTTTC. This codes for CASSVGDRGFSGANVLTF.

The V gene is TRBV10-2, the J gene TRBJ2-2; 7 nucleotides match TRBD1. The length of the CDR3 is 15 residues. V was clipped by 3 bases and J by 0 bases; unmatched bases: 1. Germline CDR1 and CDR2: WSHSY and SAAADI. The CDR3 spells CASSEGTANTGELFF. The CDR3 DNA reads TGCGCCAGCAGTGAAGGGACAGCGAACACCGGGGAGCTGTTTTTT.

V is TRBV5-4 and J is TRBJ1-4, with TRBD1 identical over 8 bases. Germline lookup yields CDR1 SGHNT and CDR2 YYREEE (reference sequence). V trimming: 4 bases; J trimming: 4 bases; junction bases outside the gene matches: 3. The CDR3 length is 14 residues. The CDR3 bases are TGTGCCAGCAGCCAACAGGGGGTTAATGAAAAACTGTTTTTT. Translating gives CASSQQGVNEKLFF.

This clone was observed a few times. The CDR3 bases are TGCAGCGTTGCGGGGACTAGCGGGACGGGGAATGAGCAGTTCTTC. It yields the protein CSVAGTSGTGNEQFF. The chain carries TRBV29-1 and TRBJ2-1; 13 bases line up with TRBD2. The V segment lost 4 bases and the J segment 7 bases; nucleotides outside the gene matches: 7. From germline, CDR1 is SQVTM and CDR2 ANQGSEA. This CDR3 is built from 15 residues.

Of note for this clone: A junction boundary mismatches the germline segment, possibly from a read error. CDR3 nucleotide sequence: TGTTCCAGCAGCTTATCAGGGGGTTCAGCTTTCTTT. It translates to CSSSLSGGSAFF. The rearrangement uses TRBV7-9 and TRBJ1-1; 7 nucleotides align to TRBD1. CDR1 is SEHNR and CDR2 is FQNEAQ in the germline V gene (reference sequence). The CDR3 runs to 12 residues.